The present entry profiles one TCR beta chain with its context. The germline CDR1 and CDR2 sequences are SGHNT and YYREEE (reference sequence). J gave up 2 bases and V 1 base, and 16 bases lay outside the gene matches. This CDR3 comprises 19 residues. This entry comes from a study of blood T cell repertoires in COVID-19. Overall study context: The samples span acute and convalescent COVID-19 from the United States, Italy and Spain. T cells, B-cell-depleted T cells, or PBMCs provided the cDNA or gDNA that served as material.

Before being deemed recovered, Cohort 3 donors had two negative PCRs, clearance, or symptom resolution. This table comes from immunoSEQ multiplex PCR, and its TCRdb copy is limited to in-frame clones, with some not included. The sample shows a few hundred thousand clones, 84% of them seen only once. Specimen: PBMCs or T cells enriched from blood (not recorded which). This receptor was taken from a woman in her thirties or forties who had recovered from COVID-19. The rearrangement uses TRBV5-4 and TRBJ1-2; 8 bases agree with TRBD1. The CDR3 DNA is TGTGCCAGCAGCTTGATTTTACGGACAGGGAACCTCCTAAACTATGGCTACACCTTC. Amino acid sequence: CASSLILRTGNLLNYGYTF.